This TCR beta chain derives from a study of T cells after posttransplantation cyclophosphamide. Here immunoSEQ multiplex PCR was the method, and the copy in TCRdb shows in-frame clones only, minus some. The repertoire consists of 20,000 to 30,000 clones, none detected only once. This clone came up many times. Trimming pared 0 bases from V and 5 bases from J, leaving 12 bases between. The CDR3 runs to 14 residues. Germline V gene lookup returns CDR1 SGHRS and CDR2 YFSETQ. Sequenced sample: PBMCs. The rearrangement links TRBV5-1 to TRBJ2-7, with no clear D. This sequence was found in a woman in her 50s in good health, CMV-negative, and a related stem cell transplant donor. The CDR3 DNA follows: TGCGCCAGCAGCTTGGCCGAGGAACCTAACGAGCAGTACTTC. Translation: CASSLAEEPNEQYF.